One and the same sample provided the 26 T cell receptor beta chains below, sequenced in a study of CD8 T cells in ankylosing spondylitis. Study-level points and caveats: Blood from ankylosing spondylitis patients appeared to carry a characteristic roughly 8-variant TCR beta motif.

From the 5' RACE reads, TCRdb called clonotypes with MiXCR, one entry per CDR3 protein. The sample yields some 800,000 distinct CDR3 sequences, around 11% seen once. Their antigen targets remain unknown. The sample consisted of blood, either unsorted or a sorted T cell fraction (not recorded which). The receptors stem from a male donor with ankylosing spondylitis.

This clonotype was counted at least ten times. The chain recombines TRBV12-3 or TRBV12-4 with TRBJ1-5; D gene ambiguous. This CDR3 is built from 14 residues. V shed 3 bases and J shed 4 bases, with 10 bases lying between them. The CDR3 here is CASSFSGSNQPQHF. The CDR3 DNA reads TGTGCCAGCAGTTTCTCGGGGAGTAATCAGCCCCAGCATTTT.

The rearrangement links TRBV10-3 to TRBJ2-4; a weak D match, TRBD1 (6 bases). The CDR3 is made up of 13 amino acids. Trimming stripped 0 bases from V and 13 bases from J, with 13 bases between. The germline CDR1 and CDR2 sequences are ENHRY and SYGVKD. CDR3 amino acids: CAISESGALAQYF. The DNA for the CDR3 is TGTGCCATCAGTGAGTCGGGGGCTCTCGCGCAGTACTTC.

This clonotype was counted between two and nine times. The CDR3 DNA is TGCGCCAGCAGCCAAGAGATGGGGGCTAGACAACGTGGAGATACGCAGTATTTT. It yields the protein CASSQEMGARQRGDTQYF. The rearrangement links TRBV4-3 to TRBJ2-3, with a weak D call TRBD1 (6 bases). Germline CDR1 and CDR2: LGHNA and YSLEER. Deletions cut 0 bases from V and 5 bases from J, with 21 bases between. This CDR3 region has 18 residues.

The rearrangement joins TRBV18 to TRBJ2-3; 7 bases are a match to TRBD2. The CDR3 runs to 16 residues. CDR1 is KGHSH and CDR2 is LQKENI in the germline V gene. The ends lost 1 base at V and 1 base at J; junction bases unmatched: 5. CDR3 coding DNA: TGTGCCAGCTCACCACGAATGGCGGGGGGCACAGATACGCAGTATTTT. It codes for CASSPRMAGGTDTQYF.

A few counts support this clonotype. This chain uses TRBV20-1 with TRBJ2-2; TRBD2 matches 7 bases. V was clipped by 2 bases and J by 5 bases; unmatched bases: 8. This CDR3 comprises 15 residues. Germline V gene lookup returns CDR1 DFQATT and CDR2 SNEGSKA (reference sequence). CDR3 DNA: TGCAGTGCTAGACGCCGCGGGAGCCTGACCGGGGAGCTGTTTTTT. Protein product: CSARRRGSLTGELFF.

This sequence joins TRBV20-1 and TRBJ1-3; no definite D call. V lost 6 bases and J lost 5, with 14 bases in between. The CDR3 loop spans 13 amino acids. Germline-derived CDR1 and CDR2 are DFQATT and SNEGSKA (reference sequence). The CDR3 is CSAARGSRNTIYF. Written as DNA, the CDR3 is TGCAGTGCCGCCCGGGGTAGTCGAAACACCATATATTTT.

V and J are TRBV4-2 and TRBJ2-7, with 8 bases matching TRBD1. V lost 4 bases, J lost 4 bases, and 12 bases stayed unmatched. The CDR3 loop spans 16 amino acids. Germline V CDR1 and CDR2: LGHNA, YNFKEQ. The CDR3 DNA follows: TGTGCCAGCAGCCCCGGGATGGACAGGGCGGTTTACGAGCAGTACTTC. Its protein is CASSPGMDRAVYEQYF.

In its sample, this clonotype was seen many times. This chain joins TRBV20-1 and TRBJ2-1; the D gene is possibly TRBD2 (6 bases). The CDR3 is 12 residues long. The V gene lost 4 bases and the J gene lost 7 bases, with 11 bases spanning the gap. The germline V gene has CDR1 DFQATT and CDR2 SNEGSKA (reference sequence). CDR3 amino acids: CSATPGENEQFF. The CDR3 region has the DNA TGCAGTGCTACCCCGGGAGAGAATGAGCAGTTCTTC.

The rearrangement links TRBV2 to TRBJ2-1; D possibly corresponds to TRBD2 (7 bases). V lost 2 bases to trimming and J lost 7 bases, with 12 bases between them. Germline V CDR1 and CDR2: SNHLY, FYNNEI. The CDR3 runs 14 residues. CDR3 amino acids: CASSESRGGNEQFF. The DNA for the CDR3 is TGTGCCAGCAGTGAAAGCAGGGGAGGGAATGAGCAGTTCTTC.

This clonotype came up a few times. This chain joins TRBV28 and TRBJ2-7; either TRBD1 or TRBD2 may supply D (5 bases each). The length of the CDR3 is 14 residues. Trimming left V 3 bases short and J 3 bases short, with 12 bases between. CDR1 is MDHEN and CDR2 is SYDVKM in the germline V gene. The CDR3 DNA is TGTGCCAGCAGTTTCCTGGGGGATTACTACGAGCAGTACTTC. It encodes CASSFLGDYYEQYF.

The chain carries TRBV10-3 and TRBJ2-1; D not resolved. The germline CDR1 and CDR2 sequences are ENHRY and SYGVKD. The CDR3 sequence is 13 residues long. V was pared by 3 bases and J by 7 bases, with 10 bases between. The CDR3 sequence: CAISETQMNEQFF. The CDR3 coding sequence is TGTGCCATCAGTGAAACACAGATGAATGAGCAGTTCTTC.

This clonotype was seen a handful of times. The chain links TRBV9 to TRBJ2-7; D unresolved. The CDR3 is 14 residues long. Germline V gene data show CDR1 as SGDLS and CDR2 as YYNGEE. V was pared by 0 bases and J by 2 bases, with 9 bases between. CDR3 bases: TGTGCCAGCAGCGTAGAGTTGGGTCCCTACGAGCAGTACTTC. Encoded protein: CASSVELGPYEQYF.

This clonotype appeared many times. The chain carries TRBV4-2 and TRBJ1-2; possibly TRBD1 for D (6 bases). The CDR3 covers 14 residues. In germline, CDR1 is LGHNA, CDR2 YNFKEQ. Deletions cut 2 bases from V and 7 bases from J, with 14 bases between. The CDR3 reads CASSQSYGQSGYTF. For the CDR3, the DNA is TGTGCCAGCAGCCAAAGTTACGGACAGTCTGGCTACACCTTC.

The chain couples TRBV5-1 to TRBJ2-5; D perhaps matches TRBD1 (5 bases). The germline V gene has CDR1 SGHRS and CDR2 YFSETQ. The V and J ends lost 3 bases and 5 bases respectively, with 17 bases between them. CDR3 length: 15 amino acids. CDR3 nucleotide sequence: TGCGCCAGCAGCTCCGGACAACAAATGGGGGAGACCCAGTACTTC. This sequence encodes CASSSGQQMGETQYF.

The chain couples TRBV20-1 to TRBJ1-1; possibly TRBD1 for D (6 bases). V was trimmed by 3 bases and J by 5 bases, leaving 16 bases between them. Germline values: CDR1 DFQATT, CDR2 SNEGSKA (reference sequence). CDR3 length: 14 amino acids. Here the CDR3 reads CSASEGGLGTEAFF. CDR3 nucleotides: TGCAGTGCTAGTGAGGGGGGATTGGGTACTGAAGCTTTCTTT.

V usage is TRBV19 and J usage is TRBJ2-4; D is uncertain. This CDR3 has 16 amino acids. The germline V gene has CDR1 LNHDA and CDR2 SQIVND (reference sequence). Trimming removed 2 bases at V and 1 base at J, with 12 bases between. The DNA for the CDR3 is TGTGCCAGTAGTATAATTGGGGTTAACGCCAAAAACATTCAGTACTTC. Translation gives CASSIIGVNAKNIQYF.

This CDR3 reads CSAGGDSFSIQHF. The CDR3 DNA reads as TGCAGTGCTGGAGGAGACAGTTTCAGTATCCAGCATTTT. The rearrangement links TRBV20-1 to TRBJ1-5; perhaps TRBD1 as D (5 bases). The CDR3 contains 13 residues. V dropped 5 bases and J dropped 12 bases, with 20 bases sitting between them. The germline V gene has CDR1 DFQATT and CDR2 SNEGSKA (reference sequence).

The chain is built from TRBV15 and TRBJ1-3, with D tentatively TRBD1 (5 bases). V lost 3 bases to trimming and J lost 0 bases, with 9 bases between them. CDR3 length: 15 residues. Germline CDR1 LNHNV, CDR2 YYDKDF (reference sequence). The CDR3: CATSRGLNSGNTIYF. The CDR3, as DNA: TGTGCCACCAGCAGGGGACTGAACTCTGGAAACACCATATATTTT.

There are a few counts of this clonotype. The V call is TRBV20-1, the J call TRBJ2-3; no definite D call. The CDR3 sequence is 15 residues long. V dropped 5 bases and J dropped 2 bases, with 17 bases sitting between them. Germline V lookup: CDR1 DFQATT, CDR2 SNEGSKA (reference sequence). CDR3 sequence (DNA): TGCAGTGCTTCCCCCATGGGAAGACACACAGATACGCAGTATTTT. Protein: CSASPMGRHTDTQYF.

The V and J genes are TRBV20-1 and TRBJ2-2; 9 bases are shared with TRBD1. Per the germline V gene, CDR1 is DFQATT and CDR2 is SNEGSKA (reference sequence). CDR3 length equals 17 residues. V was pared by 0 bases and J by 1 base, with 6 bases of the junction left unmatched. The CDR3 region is CSARDPRTGVNTGELFF. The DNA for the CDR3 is TGCAGTGCTAGAGATCCCCGGACAGGGGTGAACACCGGGGAGCTGTTTTTT.

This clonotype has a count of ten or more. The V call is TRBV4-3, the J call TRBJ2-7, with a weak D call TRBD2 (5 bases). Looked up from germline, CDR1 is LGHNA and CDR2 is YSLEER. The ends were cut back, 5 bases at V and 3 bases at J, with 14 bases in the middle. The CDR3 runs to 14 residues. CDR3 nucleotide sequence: TGCGCCAGCAGCGTAAGACCACGGGACTACGAGCAGTACTTC. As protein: CASSVRPRDYEQYF.

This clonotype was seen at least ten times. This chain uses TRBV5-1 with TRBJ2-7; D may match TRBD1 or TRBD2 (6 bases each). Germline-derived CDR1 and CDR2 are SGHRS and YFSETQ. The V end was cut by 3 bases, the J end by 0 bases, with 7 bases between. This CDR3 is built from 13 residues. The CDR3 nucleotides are TGCGCCAGCAGCTCGGGGGCCTCCTACGAGCAGTACTTC. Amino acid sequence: CASSSGASYEQYF.

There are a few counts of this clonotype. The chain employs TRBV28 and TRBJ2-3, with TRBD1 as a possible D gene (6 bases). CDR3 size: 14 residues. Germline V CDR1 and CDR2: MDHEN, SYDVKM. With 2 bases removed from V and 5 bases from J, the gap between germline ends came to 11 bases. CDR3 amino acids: CASSLRQGIDTQYF. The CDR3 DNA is TGTGCCAGCAGTTTAAGGCAGGGGATAGATACGCAGTATTTT.

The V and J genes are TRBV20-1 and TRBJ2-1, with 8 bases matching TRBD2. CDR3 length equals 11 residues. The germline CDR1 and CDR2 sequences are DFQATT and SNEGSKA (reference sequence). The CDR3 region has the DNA TGCAGCGGGGGGGGTTATCATGAGCAGTTCTTC. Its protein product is CSGGGYHEQFF.

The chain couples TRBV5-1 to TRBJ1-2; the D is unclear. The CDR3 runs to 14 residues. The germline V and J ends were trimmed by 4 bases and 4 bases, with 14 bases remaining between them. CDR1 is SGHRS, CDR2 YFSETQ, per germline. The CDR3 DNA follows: TGCGCCAGCAGCCCATCCCACGGCGCCTATGGCTACACCTTC. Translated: CASSPSHGAYGYTF.

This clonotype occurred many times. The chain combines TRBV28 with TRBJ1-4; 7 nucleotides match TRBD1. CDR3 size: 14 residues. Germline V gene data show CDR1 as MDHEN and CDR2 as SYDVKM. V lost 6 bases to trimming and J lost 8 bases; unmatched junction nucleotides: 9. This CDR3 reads CASRGDRVSEKLFF. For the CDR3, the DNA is TGTGCCAGCAGGGGCGACAGGGTTAGCGAAAAACTGTTTTTT. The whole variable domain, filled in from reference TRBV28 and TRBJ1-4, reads DVKVTQSSRYLVKRTGEKVFLECVQDMDHENMFWYRQDPGLGLRLIYFSYDVKMKEKGDIPEGYSVSREKKERFSLILESASTNQTSMYLCASRGDRVSEKLFFGSGTQLSVL.